These 6 T cell receptor beta chains were sequenced from one sample in a study of T cell repertoires in cytomegalovirus infection. Which antigens these TCRs recognize remains unknown. From the reads, TCRdb called clonotypes with MiXCR, one entry per CDR3 protein. Found here are approximately 730,000 distinct CDR3 sequences, about 29% of them singletons; the top ten hold approximately 14%. This material consisted of cultured CD8+ T cells from PBMCs, taken from culture after CMV antigen stimulation. Receptors were obtained from a human donor in good health (CMV status not recorded). Some clones in this sample may be carry-over from other donors' samples.

This clonotype was seen a few times. V usage is TRBV18 and J usage is TRBJ1-1; no clear D. The CDR3 covers 12 residues. Trimming took 3 bases from V and 5 from J, leaving 7 bases between them. Germline V gene sequence: CDR1 KGHSH, CDR2 LQKENI. The CDR3 nucleotides read TGTGCCAGCTCACCTTACCGGACTGAAGCTTTCTTT. Translation: CASSPYRTEAFF.

The CDR3 DNA sequence: TGTGCCAGCAGTGAAGGGACTAGCGGGGCAGATACGCAGTATTTT. This gives the protein CASSEGTSGADTQYF. The chain employs TRBV6-1 and TRBJ2-3; 12 bases align to TRBD2. CDR3 length: 15 amino acids. CDR1 MNHNS and CDR2 SASEGT come from the germline V gene. J lost 4 bases, V lost 1 base, and 0 bases had no gene match.

The chain joins TRBV7-4 to TRBJ1-2; perhaps TRBD1 as D (6 bases). This CDR3 has 15 residues. The V gene's germline CDR1 is SGHVT and CDR2 SQSDAQ. The V end was cut by 5 bases, the J end by 2 bases, with 15 bases between. The DNA for the CDR3 is TGTGCCAGCAGCACCCGGGGAGGGGGGAACTATGGCTACACCTTC. It encodes CASSTRGGGNYGYTF.

A few counts support this clonotype. The chain uses TRBV6-1 and TRBJ2-3; 10 bases map to TRBD2. The CDR3 is 16 residues long. Per the germline V gene, CDR1 is MNHNS and CDR2 is SASEGT. The J segment lost 5 bases and the V segment lost 0 bases, leaving 5 bases of the junction unmatched. The CDR3 loop is CASSEARGLALDTQYF. CDR3 sequence (DNA): TGTGCCAGCAGTGAAGCCAGGGGACTAGCGTTAGATACGCAGTATTTT.

This chain links TRBV19 with TRBJ2-1; maybe TRBD1 (7 bases). The CDR3 spans 15 residues. Germline-derived CDR1 and CDR2 are LNHDA and SQIVND (reference sequence). The V end lost 5 bases, the J end lost 4 bases, and 15 bases lay between the germline ends. The CDR3 sequence is CASSFQGGPYNEQFF. CDR3 DNA: TGTGCCAGTAGTTTTCAGGGGGGACCATACAATGAGCAGTTCTTC.

This clonotype was detected many times. The chain joins TRBV14 to TRBJ1-2; 9 bases map to TRBD1. Germline V CDR1 and CDR2: SGHDN, FVKESK. The CDR3 runs 14 residues. Losses at the gene ends were 2 bases for V and 7 bases for J; bases not matched to a gene: 5. This chain's CDR3 is CASSQTGGLLGYTF. CDR3 coding DNA: TGTGCCAGCAGCCAAACAGGGGGCCTTCTTGGCTACACCTTC.